This T cell receptor (beta chain) originates from a study of blood T cell repertoires in COVID-19. This clone was seen a handful of times. Other nucleotide sequences from this sample produce the same CDR3. The V gene's germline CDR1 is LGHNA and CDR2 YNFKEQ. V gave up 1 base and J gave up 0 bases, with 4 bases separating them. The CDR3 contains 14 residues. TCRdb's copy holds only in-frame clones and misses some; the assay was immunoSEQ multiplex PCR. Of roughly 280,000 clones detected, around 80% appear once; the ten largest clones hold 4.2%. Sample: peripheral blood. This chain joins TRBV4-2 and TRBJ1-3; D is unresolved. This TCR was recovered from a man in his sixties with acute or convalescent COVID-19. The CDR3 DNA reads as TGTGCCAGCAGCCAAGGTAGCTCTGGAAACACCATATATTTT. This gives the protein CASSQGSSGNTIYF.